The source of this T cell receptor (beta chain) is a study of blood T cell repertoires in COVID-19. Study-wide context: Spain, Italy and the United States supplied samples that represented acute and convalescent COVID-19. T cells, B-cell-depleted T cells, or PBMCs provided the cDNA or gDNA that served as material.

CDR1 and CDR2 from the germline V gene are SGHTA and FQGTGA. CDR3 size: 13 residues. The ends were cut back, 5 bases at V and 5 bases at J, with 12 bases in the middle. How the authors handled the data: Estimation of nucleated cell counts relied on the amplification of reference gene primers. Profiling relied on immunoSEQ multiplex PCR, and the TCRdb table lists in-frame clones only, not all of them. Clone size and the V and J calls come from that table; the DNA yielded D and trimming. This sample has over 300,000 clones, with 89% found just once. This sequence was found in a man aged 40-49 years with acute or convalescent COVID-19. The chain couples TRBV7-3 to TRBJ1-2; D gene uncertain. Source material: peripheral blood. CDR3 sequence reads: CASSPNSGYGYTF. The CDR3 DNA sequence: TGTGCCAGCAGCCCAAACAGTGGATATGGCTACACCTTC.